This T cell receptor beta chain was obtained from a study of cytomegalovirus exposure and HLA in healthy donors. Overall study context: A later analysis reported the same platform for the roughly 120 validation repertoires and the roughly 700 first-cohort repertoires. Overall study findings and caveats: According to a subsequent analysis, TCR clusters from the first cohort were inclined to appear together in the 120 validation repertoires. Researchers counted roughly 150 TCR beta chains as cytomegalovirus-associated.

While the first cohort had some 700 subjects, the donors belonged to the separate validation cohort of 120 subjects. CDR1 is MDHEN, CDR2 SYDVKM, per germline. This CDR3 has 13 residues. V lost 3 bases, J lost 3 bases, and 9 bases lay in between. For this clone: The antigen remains unidentified.

Method: immunoSEQ multiplex PCR; TCRdb's copy keeps in-frame clones and lacks some. Of some 69,000 clones listed, over 95% are singletons. The source is a woman aged 18-29 years in good health and CMV-seropositive. The chain combines TRBV28 with TRBJ2-7; unclear D gene. Source material: PBMCs. The CDR3 here is CASSFSSGYEQYF. CDR3 nucleotide sequence: TGTGCCAGCAGTTTTTCTTCGGGCTACGAGCAGTACTTC.